These 26 T cell receptor beta chains came from one sample sequenced in a study of blood T cell repertoires in COVID-19. The table came from immunoSEQ multiplex PCR; TCRdb's copy has only in-frame clones and leaves some out. In the table there are 150,000 to 200,000 clones, approximately 80% of which are singletons. The specimen sequenced was PBMCs or T cells enriched from blood (not recorded which). The source of these receptors is a man aged 40-50 years who had recovered from COVID-19.

This chain links TRBV18 with TRBJ1-1; D gene uncertain. Trimming removed 3 bases from V and 1 base from J, with 9 bases in between. In germline, CDR1 is KGHSH, CDR2 LQKENI. CDR3 length equals 14 residues. The CDR3 DNA reads TGTGCCAGCTCACCGGACGGGAGGAACACTGAAGCTTTCTTT. Protein product: CASSPDGRNTEAFF.

The gene calls are TRBV5-1 and TRBJ1-2; no clear D gene. Trimming pared 5 bases from V and 6 bases from J, leaving 20 bases between. Germline-derived CDR1 and CDR2 are SGHRS and YFSETQ. CDR3 length equals 15 residues. The CDR3 protein is CASSRTEVASDGYTF. CDR3 bases: TGCGCCAGCAGTCGAACCGAGGTAGCTTCGGATGGCTACACCTTC.

The rearrangement links TRBV30 to TRBJ2-1; maybe TRBD2 (7 bases). The CDR3 runs 16 residues. V was pared by 4 bases and J by 7 bases, with 23 bases between. CDR1 is GTSNPN, CDR2 SVGIG, per germline (reference sequence). The CDR3 protein is CAWIDEGGLGINEQFF. DNA for the CDR3: TGTGCCTGGATAGACGAGGGGGGGCTGGGTATAAATGAGCAGTTCTTC.

The chain is built from TRBV5-1 and TRBJ2-6, with a weak D call TRBD1 (6 bases). V was shortened by 7 bases and J by 4 bases, with 12 bases between the two germline ends. The CDR3 totals 14 residues. Germline V gene sequence: CDR1 SGHRS, CDR2 YFSETQ. CDR3 amino acids: CASGTSGGANVLTF. CDR3 coding DNA: TGCGCCAGCGGGACATCCGGCGGGGCCAACGTCCTGACTTTC.

The chain carries TRBV7-9 and TRBJ1-1, with D perhaps TRBD1 (5 bases). The CDR3 is made up of 12 amino acids. The ends were cut back, 5 bases at V and 7 bases at J, with 11 bases in the middle. The germline gives CDR1 SEHNR, CDR2 FQNEAQ (reference sequence). DNA for the CDR3: TGTGCCAGCAGCCGCGGGGACCTTGAAGCTTTCTTT. Its protein product is CASSRGDLEAFF.

The sample holds a few counts of this clone. The genes are TRBV9 and TRBJ2-1; 9 bases fit TRBD1. Germline CDR1 reads SGDLS; CDR2 reads YYNGEE. The CDR3 totals 15 residues. The ends lost 4 bases at V and 7 bases at J; junction bases unmatched: 9. Written as DNA, the CDR3 is TGTGCCAGCAGCCCCTGGGACAGGGTGGGGAATGAGCAGTTCTTC. Amino acid sequence: CASSPWDRVGNEQFF.

The V gene is TRBV5-1, the J gene TRBJ2-1, with TRBD1 identical over 10 bases. The CDR3 extends over 16 amino acids. In germline, CDR1 is SGHRS, CDR2 YFSETQ. Trimming took 2 bases from V and 9 from J; bases not matched to a gene: 11. The CDR3 protein is CASSLLGQGKSGEQFF. CDR3 sequence (DNA): TGCGCCAGCAGCTTATTGGGACAGGGGAAATCCGGTGAGCAGTTCTTC.

This clone was picked up one time. The chain employs TRBV27 and TRBJ2-2, with a possible D match to TRBD1 (6 bases). This CDR3 spans 11 amino acids. Germline V gene lookup returns CDR1 MNHEY and CDR2 SMNVEV (reference sequence). With 6 bases removed from V and 8 bases from J, the gap between germline ends came to 7 bases. The CDR3 region has the DNA TGTGCCAGCAGAAGGGGGGGGGAGCTGTTTTTT. Residues: CASRRGGELFF.

The chain carries TRBV7-6 and TRBJ1-1, with a weak D call TRBD1 (5 bases). CDR3 length: 15 amino acids. The germline gives CDR1 SGHVS, CDR2 FNYEAQ. V lost 7 bases and J 4 bases, leaving 19 bases between the germline ends. CDR3 in DNA: TGTGCCAGCACCCCGCGGGGCCCCAGCGGCACTGAAGCTTTCTTT. Translating gives CASTPRGPSGTEAFF.

The gene calls are TRBV18 and TRBJ2-5; 10 bases align to TRBD2. J gave up 5 bases and V 4 bases, and 7 bases lay outside the gene matches. The germline V gene has CDR1 KGHSH and CDR2 LQKENI. The CDR3 length is 15 residues. CDR3 loop: CASSRRLAGGETQYF. The CDR3 bases are TGTGCCAGCTCACGCAGACTAGCGGGCGGGGAGACCCAGTACTTC.

The chain joins TRBV6-5 to TRBJ2-2, with TRBD2 matching 7 bases. Trimming took 7 bases from V and 6 from J; bases not matched to a gene: 2. Germline-derived CDR1 and CDR2 are MNHEY and SVGAGI. The CDR3 spans 12 residues. The CDR3 sequence: CASTRGSGELFF. The CDR3 DNA is TGTGCCAGCACGCGGGGGTCCGGGGAGCTGTTTTTT.

A remark on this clone: The same CDR3 also results from other DNA sequences found in this sample. The rearrangement uses TRBV2 and TRBJ2-5; 11 nucleotides align to TRBD2. Germline-derived CDR1 and CDR2 are SNHLY and FYNNEI. V lost 1 base and J lost 2; bases outside the gene matches: 3. The CDR3 has 16 residues. The CDR3 DNA reads as TGTGCCAGCAGTGAAGGGCTAGCGGGGGGACAAGAGACCCAGTACTTC. Amino acids: CASSEGLAGGQETQYF. The complete variable domain, with remaining parts taken from reference TRBV2 and TRBJ2-5, reads EPEVTQTPSHQVTQMGQEVILRCVPISNHLYFYWYRQILGQKVEFLVSFYNNEISEKSEIFDDQFSVERPDGSNFTLKIRSTKLEDSAMYFCASSEGLAGGQETQYFGPGTRLLVL.

This clone has a handful of counts. The chain combines TRBV21-1 with TRBJ2-7; TRBD1, as called in the table, went unchecked against the DNA. TRBV21-1 is assigned pseudogene status. The CDR3 length is 18 residues. As DNA, the CDR3 is TGTGCCAGCAGCAAAGAGGGGTGTAGACAGGAGGCCCCCTACGAGCAGTACGTC. Its protein is CASSKEGCRQEAPYEQYV.

The chain carries TRBV18 and TRBJ2-7; 7 nucleotides agree with TRBD1. CDR1 and CDR2 (germline): KGHSH, LQKENI. The CDR3 totals 15 residues. J gave up 3 bases and V 0 bases, and 5 bases lay outside the gene matches. The CDR3 here is CASSPPQGDHYEQYF. The CDR3, as DNA: TGTGCCAGCTCACCACCGCAGGGGGACCACTACGAGCAGTACTTC.

A few counts support this clone. The J gene is TRBJ1-2, the V gene TRBV28; TRBD1 matches at 11 bases. The CDR3 runs to 17 residues. Unmatched junction bases numbered 11, after V lost 2 bases and J lost 6 bases. The germline V gene encodes CDR1 MDHEN and CDR2 SYDVKM. Written as DNA, the CDR3 is TGTGCCAGCAGTTTAACCGGACAGGGGGCCCTTCTTAATGGCTACACCTTC. This sequence encodes CASSLTGQGALLNGYTF.

The CDR3 coding sequence is TGTGCCAGCAGCTCCCCGGGACAGGGGTCGAGCAATCAGCCCCAGCATTTT. Translated, it gives CASSSPGQGSSNQPQHF. The chain uses TRBV7-2 and TRBJ1-5; TRBD1 matches at 10 bases. The CDR3 loop spans 17 amino acids. Germline V gene sequence: CDR1 SGHTA, CDR2 FQGNSA. The J segment lost 1 base and the V segment lost 4 bases, leaving 7 bases of the junction unmatched.

The chain links TRBV18 to TRBJ1-2; tentatively, D is TRBD1 (6 bases). Germline assignment: CDR1 KGHSH and CDR2 LQKENI. This CDR3 has 11 amino acids. Trimming cost V 4 bases and J 7 bases, with 7 bases left between them. The CDR3 sequence is CASSQTGGYTF. The CDR3, as DNA: TGTGCCAGCTCACAGACAGGTGGCTACACCTTC.

The chain recombines TRBV9 with TRBJ1-1; 11 bases agree with TRBD1. V was pared by 7 bases and J by 5 bases, with 4 bases of the junction left unmatched. The CDR3 has 13 amino acids. Germline lookup yields CDR1 SGDLS and CDR2 YYNGEE. CDR3 sequence: CASGQGAGTEAFF. CDR3 DNA: TGTGCCAGCGGACAGGGGGCAGGTACTGAAGCTTTCTTT. The full variable domain, completed using reference TRBV9 and TRBJ1-1, is DSGVTQTPKHLITATGQRVTLRCSPRSGDLSVYWYQQSLDQGLQFLIQYYNGEERAKGNILERFSAQQFPDLHSELNLSSLELGDSALYFCASGQGAGTEAFFGQGTRLTVV.

The chain employs TRBV5-1 and TRBJ1-3, with D possibly matching TRBD1 (5 bases). The V gene lost 4 bases and the J gene lost 5 bases, with 13 bases spanning the gap. Germline loops: CDR1 SGHRS, CDR2 YFSETQ. The CDR3 has 14 amino acids. For the CDR3, the DNA is TGCGCCAGCAGCCGGGGACTCCAGCGAAACACCATATATTTT. Residues: CASSRGLQRNTIYF.

This clone was observed a few times. The CDR3 DNA is TGTGCCAGCAGCTGGGGACAAGGGGCCTCTGGCTACACCTTC. It specifies CASSWGQGASGYTF. The chain couples TRBV5-6 to TRBJ1-2; D possibly corresponds to TRBD1 (6 bases). V lost 3 bases, J lost 7 bases, and 16 bases lay in between. CDR1 SGHDT and CDR2 YYEEEE come from the germline V gene. The CDR3 length is 14 residues.

The V call is TRBV18, the J call TRBJ2-1, with 14 bases fitting TRBD2. Trimming took 0 bases from V and 10 from J; bases not matched to a gene: 5. The CDR3 extends over 16 amino acids. Germline CDR1 KGHSH, CDR2 LQKENI. CDR3 sequence reads: CASSPPRTSGGTEQFF. CDR3 coding DNA: TGTGCCAGCTCACCACCTCGGACTAGCGGGGGGACCGAGCAGTTCTTC.

This clone was picked up a small number of times. The chain combines TRBV23-1 with TRBJ1-2, with TRBD1 identical over 8 bases. TRBV23-1 is treated as an ORF (open reading frame) with a function not yet certain. V dropped 4 bases and J dropped 9; count of bases not matched to a gene: 10. The CDR3 is made up of 14 amino acids. The CDR3 DNA reads TGCGCCAGCAGTCCGACAGGGGAAGGTTTCTGCTACACCTTC. Its translation is CASSPTGEGFCYTF.

The genes are TRBV24-1 and TRBJ1-2; a weak D match, TRBD1 (5 bases). The germline CDR1 and CDR2 sequences are KGHDR and SFDVKD. V dropped 9 bases and J dropped 5 bases, with 18 bases sitting between them. The CDR3 contains 14 residues. CDR3 amino acids: CATGVWGVGYGYTF. CDR3 coding DNA: TGTGCCACCGGGGTGTGGGGGGTCGGGTATGGCTACACCTTC.

The CDR3 DNA reads TGTGCCACCAGGGGGGGAGAGAACACTGAAGCTTTCTTT. Its protein product is CATRGGENTEAFF. V and J are TRBV24-1 and TRBJ1-1, with D tentatively TRBD1 (5 bases). Trimming stripped 7 bases from V and 1 base from J, with 9 bases between. Per the germline V gene, CDR1 is KGHDR and CDR2 is SFDVKD. This CDR3 has 13 residues.

The chain employs TRBV4-1 and TRBJ1-4; D is unclear. The CDR3 has 16 amino acids. From germline, CDR1 is MGHRA and CDR2 YSYEKL. The V and J ends lost 0 bases and 10 bases respectively, with 18 bases between them. The CDR3 here is CASSQDSTPGVGKLFF. The CDR3 DNA sequence: TGCGCCAGCAGCCAAGATTCGACGCCCGGGGTGGGAAAACTGTTTTTT.

The chain recombines TRBV5-1 with TRBJ1-2; 7 bases match TRBD1. The trim removed 4 bases at V and 0 bases at J, leaving 6 bases unmatched. CDR3 length: 15 residues. Germline CDR1 reads SGHRS; CDR2 reads YFSETQ. The CDR3 reads CASSPGTASNYGYTF. In DNA, the CDR3 is TGCGCCAGCAGCCCCGGGACAGCCTCTAACTATGGCTACACCTTC.